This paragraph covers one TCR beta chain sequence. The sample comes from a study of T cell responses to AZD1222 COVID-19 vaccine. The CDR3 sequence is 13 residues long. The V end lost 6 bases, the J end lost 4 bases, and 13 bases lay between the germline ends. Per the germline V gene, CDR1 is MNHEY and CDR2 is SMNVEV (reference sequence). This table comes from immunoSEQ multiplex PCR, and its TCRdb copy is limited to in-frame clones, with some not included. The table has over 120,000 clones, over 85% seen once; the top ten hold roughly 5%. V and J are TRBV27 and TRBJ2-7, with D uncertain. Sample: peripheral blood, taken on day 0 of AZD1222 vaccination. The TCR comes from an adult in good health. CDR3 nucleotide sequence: TGTGCCAGCAGCCCCCTCGCGAGTTACGAGCAGTACTTC. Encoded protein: CASSPLASYEQYF.